This T cell receptor beta chain was captured by sequencing in a study of cytomegalovirus exposure and HLA in healthy donors. Study outcomes and limitations: According to a later analysis, TCR clusters from the first cohort tended to co-occur in the 120 or so validation repertoires. Researchers reported that a few CMV-associated chains were confirmed in vitro as CMV antigen-specific.

To note about this clone: The antigen is not known.

The V end was cut by 5 bases, the J end by 5 bases, with 13 bases between. Germline V gives CDR1 SEHNR, CDR2 FQNEAQ (reference sequence). The CDR3 is made up of 15 amino acids. Assay used: immunoSEQ multiplex PCR; TCRdb lists only in-frame clones, some missing. The sample lists about 130,000 clones, 85% to 90% occurring once. The rearrangement joins TRBV7-9 to TRBJ1-6; TRBD1 is a possible D gene (5 bases). This receptor was obtained from a man younger than 40 in good health and CMV-seronegative. Sequenced material: PBMCs. The chain's CDR3 is CASSRQTDDNSPLHF. Written as DNA, the CDR3 is TGTGCCAGCAGCCGCCAGACAGACGATAATTCACCCCTCCACTTT.